The T cell receptor (beta chain) described here comes from a study of shared clonotypes between healthy human individuals (TCRdb year 2020). About the investigation overall: The cohort comprised a couple of women and a few men aged 18 to 49 years. Per donor, three plates each were used for CD4 naive and CD4 memory, two for CD8 naive, and one for CD8 memory. Blood TCR repertoires of about 5 healthy adults were deeply sequenced to estimate repertoire size and the extent of clonotype sharing between individuals. Different laboratories and diverse techniques were used to prepare libraries and sequence TCR repertoires, to increase sequencing depth and limit assay-specific biases. Leukapheresis yielded between about 0.9 and 8.9 billion PBMCs per donor.

Overall results and qualifications from the work: Sharing across a few donors was observed for roughly 5% of naive CD4, 3.5% of naive CD8, 2% to 2.5% of memory CD4, and around 0.4% of memory CD8 clonotypes. Naive subsets generally had larger estimated clonotype richness than memory subsets. Clonotypes shared by all four sorted-subset donors showed higher generation probabilities than non-shared clonotypes. Even with the large sequencing depth, rarefaction of the sorted-subset datasets indicated that sequencing was incomplete. Pairwise subsampling led to the expectation that sequencing depth would affect the degree of clonotype sharing among donors. Sampling was restricted to blood, and TCR repertoires in tissues likely differ from the TCR repertoires found in blood. The small number of donors limited the genetic and exposure-history diversity represented.

From a lookup of the germline V gene (reference sequence), CDR1 and CDR2 are SGHNT and YYREEE. The CDR3 runs 17 residues from the cysteine to the phenylalanine. Solely the CDR3 DNA is kept, with 51 bases framed from the first base. For this chain, trimming is 4 bases at the V end and 5 bases at the J end, and the number of junction bases without a gene match is 12. Healthy HIV-negative adults with no recently reported acute infections or vaccinations were included as donors. Every donor was a Caucasian adult living in Nashville, Tennessee, USA. CD4+ T cells were enriched by magnetic negative selection; naive cells were then positively selected on CD45RA, and the negative fraction formed the memory subset. Blood was obtained by leukapheresis, after which PBMCs were separated by Ficoll-Histopaque density gradient centrifugation and cryopreserved in liquid nitrogen vapor phase. Analytical flow cytometry was used to check the purity and quantity of each magnetically sorted T cell population. From each sorted fraction, genomic DNA was isolated and quantified by UV absorbance on a Nanodrop 2000c.

TCR CDR3 regions were amplified from genomic DNA by multiplex PCR using the deep immunoSEQ assay. Extracted genomic DNA from each cell subset was distributed evenly across all wells of several immunoSEQ 96-well plates, and each plate was treated as a replicate. For sorted subsets, 200 ng of genomic DNA, equivalent to 25,000 to 35,000 T cell genomes, went into each replicate PCR. The purified libraries were quantified using a Qubit 3.0 fluorometer, sized with a Bioanalyzer 2100, and then quantified again using the KAPA Library Quantification kit. Each immunoSEQ 96-well plate was sequenced on its own single-read 150-cycle Illumina NextSeq 550 flow cell. The original pipeline was this. Because only junctional sequences without quality scores were contained in the immunoSEQ output, filtering matching that applied to full-length reads could not be performed. To assign V/J genes and CDR3, sequences were annotated using PyIR, a Python wrapper for IgBLAST v1.9, with IMGT germline references. Reads with weak V/J assignments (E-value above 1e-6), missing CDR3, stop codons, out-of-frame junctions, or ambiguous translated residues were removed. V3J clonotypes were defined by identical inferred V gene, J gene, and CDR3 amino acid sequence. To compute the percentage overlap between repertoires, the number of shared unique clonotypes was divided by the size of the smaller repertoire. Repertoire richness was assessed with RTK rarefaction, the Chao1 estimator, and Recon v2.1 estimates of unobserved clonotypes. Generation probabilities for all TCRbeta clonotypes obtained by the gDNA method from several donors were computed using OLGA. Imported from immuneACCESS, the table was reduced by TCRdb to in-frame sequences with V and J called. These copies leave out some clones; in studies compared against another copy, an unresolved V gene accounts for under half, and the cause of the remainder is not known. That table supplies the V and J calls and clone size; D and trimming were determined from the DNA. For this sample the table gives a few million clones, of which just over 90% were detected only once. Roughly 0.13% of the sample lies in the top ten.

To note about this clone: Its cognate antigen has yet to be identified. No quality values exist for individual bases; no much larger clone is one base distant.

This sequence originates from a man in his late teens or twenties in good health. This sequence uses TRBV5-4 and TRBJ2-5, with 12 bases aligning to TRBD2. Specimen: naive CD4+ T cells sorted from blood. The meaning of the sample's cell subset or site label: CD45RA+ positively selected. The CDR3 protein sequence reads: CASSPREATSGSETQYF. The DNA sequence follows: TGTGCCAGCAGCCCTCGGGAGGCGACTAGCGGGAGTGAGACCCAGTACTTC.